The rows below give T cell receptor beta chains drawn from one sample of a study of blood T cells in healthy people across ages. MiXCR, applied by TCRdb to the 5' RACE reads, yields one record per CDR3 protein. Of fewer than 900,000 distinct CDR3 sequences detected, around half appear once; the ten largest clones hold roughly 30%. Sequencing was performed on blood. The receptor source for this set is a woman aged 55-70 years in good health. Each CDR3 is given with its conserved first and last residue. The D gene is left open where the match is weak. Size tells how often a clone was seen (once, few, many) or the class of an expanded clone, and some rows leave it out.

J gene	V gene	clone size	D gene	CDR3 DNA	CDR3 protein
TRBJ2-7	TRBV20-1	few	TRBD2	TGCAGCTCGAGACTAGCGGGAGGCCACGAGCAGTACTTC	CSSRLAGGHEQYF
TRBJ2-7	TRBV28	-	-	TGTGCCAGCAGTTTATTGTCGGGGGCGGGAGTCGGCGAGCAGTACTTC	CASSLLSGAGVGEQYF
TRBJ1-2	TRBV20-1	few	-	TGCAGTGCTAGCTCCCCCGACCCCAAATACACCTTC	CSASSPDPKYTF
TRBJ1-4	TRBV29-1	-	-	TGCAGCGTTGCGCGGTCAACTAATGAAAAACTGTTTTTT	CSVARSTNEKLFF
TRBJ2-7	TRBV7-9	few	-	TGTGCCAGCAGCTCTCGGACAGCCTTACCCTACGAGCAGTACTTC	CASSSRTALPYEQYF
TRBJ1-2	TRBV7-9	-	TRBD1	TGTGCCAGCAGCTCCCGGGACAGGGTATTTGATGGCTACACCTTC	CASSSRDRVFDGYTF
TRBJ2-1	TRBV27	-	TRBD2	TGTGCCAGCAGTTTACAATCTAGCGGATACAATGAGCAGTTCTTC	CASSLQSSGYNEQFF
TRBJ2-1	TRBV9	-	TRBD2	TGTGCCAGCGGGGAACTAGCGGCCTACAATGAGCAGTTCTTC	CASGELAAYNEQFF
TRBJ2-1	TRBV6-5	-	TRBD2	TGTGCCAGCAGTCGGACTAGCTCTTACGAGCAGTTCTTC	CASSRTSSYEQFF
TRBJ1-2	TRBV28	-	-	TGTGCCAGCAGAATCGCGGGTGGGGGGGCGGACGACTATGGCTACACCTTC	CASRIAGGGADDYGYTF
TRBJ2-3	TRBV10-3	-	TRBD1	TGTGCCATCAGGACGGGACAGGGGATCTCGTCTGGGTACGGCACAGATACGCAGTATTTT	CAIRTGQGISSGYGTDTQYF
TRBJ2-7	TRBV20-1	-	TRBD1	TGCAGTGCCCACCCCGACAGGGGTTCCTACAATGAGCAGTACTTC	CSAHPDRGSYNEQYF
TRBJ1-2	TRBV7-9	-	-	TGTGCCAGCAGCTTAAGTCAGGGTCGCTACACCTTC	CASSLSQGRYTF
TRBJ2-5	TRBV7-2	-	TRBD1	TGTGCCAGCAGCTTAGCGGGGACAGGGATTGGGCAGTACTTC	CASSLAGTGIGQYF
TRBJ2-7	TRBV3-1	few	TRBD2	TGTGCCAGCAGCCAAGATCGACTAGCCCTAAGATCCTACGAGCAGTACTTC	CASSQDRLALRSYEQYF
TRBJ1-2	TRBV11-2	-	-	TGTGCCAGCAGCTTTGTCGGAAACTATGGCTACACCTTC	CASSFVGNYGYTF
TRBJ1-1	TRBV5-1	-	TRBD1	TGCGCCAGCAGCTTGGAGGGACAGGCCATGAACACTGAAGCTTTCTTT	CASSLEGQAMNTEAFF
TRBJ2-1	TRBV18	few	TRBD2	TGTGCCAGCTCCTGGACTAGCGGGGAATACAATGAGCAGTTCTTC	CASSWTSGEYNEQFF
TRBJ2-5	TRBV27	-	TRBD1	TGTGCCAGCAGTCCCCGGGACAGAGAAGAGACCCAGTACTTC	CASSPRDREETQYF
TRBJ2-1	TRBV12-3/TRBV12-4	-	-	TGTGCCAGCAGTTTCACGGCAGGGTCCTACAATGAGCAGTTCTTC	CASSFTAGSYNEQFF
TRBJ2-1	TRBV10-3	-	TRBD2	TGTGCCATCAGTGAGAATCCAGCGGGGGGTTACAATGAGCAGTTCTTC	CAISENPAGGYNEQFF
TRBJ2-1	TRBV7-8	-	TRBD2	TGTGCCAGCAGCCTCAAACTAGCGGCGCAATACAATGAGCAGTTCTTC	CASSLKLAAQYNEQFF
TRBJ2-3	TRBV4-2	-	-	TGTGCCAGCAGCCAAAATTCTAGATCGCCCAGCACAGATACGCAGTATTTT	CASSQNSRSPSTDTQYF
TRBJ2-5	TRBV9	-	TRBD2	TGTGCCAGCAGCACCACCGGGACTAGGCAAGAGACCCAGTACTTC	CASSTTGTRQETQYF
TRBJ2-7	TRBV9	few	TRBD2	TGTGCCAGCAGCGTAGCTAGCGGGAGTAATCGCGAGCAGTACTTC	CASSVASGSNREQYF
TRBJ2-3	TRBV29-1	few	TRBD2	TGCAGCGTACCTCGGACTAGCGGGCTTCGAGATACGCAGTATTTT	CSVPRTSGLRDTQYF
TRBJ2-7	TRBV5-1	-	TRBD2	TGCGCCAGCTCTGGAAGCATTGGCGGGAGCCTCTACGAGCAGTACTTC	CASSGSIGGSLYEQYF
TRBJ1-2	TRBV6-5	-	-	TGTGCCAGCAGTTATCGAGGGGATGACACGTTAACGTATGGCTACACCTTC	CASSYRGDDTLTYGYTF
TRBJ1-6	TRBV21-1	-	-	TGTGCCAGCGAAGTGACCGGGGAATTCGCCCTCCACTTT	CASEVTGEFALHF
TRBJ2-5	TRBV5-4	-	TRBD1	TGTGCCAGCAGCCCAAACCGACAGGGTCAAGAGACCCAGTACTTC	CASSPNRQGQETQYF
TRBJ1-6	TRBV7-9	-	TRBD1	TGTGCCAGCAGCGCGCAGGGGGCCTGGTCAACTTCACCCCTCCACTTT	CASSAQGAWSTSPLHF
TRBJ2-7	TRBV20-1	-	-	TGCAGTGCTAGGGACCAGGGTTACTCCTACGAGCAGTACTTC	CSARDQGYSYEQYF
TRBJ1-2	TRBV29-1	-	-	TGCAGCGTTGAATCGGGGGGTGGCTACACCTTC	CSVESGGGYTF
TRBJ2-7	TRBV6-2/TRBV6-3	-	-	TGTGCCAGCAGTGGGGGATTTAGGGCCGGTTACGAGCAGTACTTC	CASSGGFRAGYEQYF
TRBJ2-1	TRBV20-1	few	-	TGCAGTGCTAGAGATACGGCCAACAATGAGCAGTTCTTC	CSARDTANNEQFF
TRBJ2-3	TRBV9	-	-	TGTGCCAGCAGCGTGTATGAGGGAGCTACAGATACGCAGTATTTT	CASSVYEGATDTQYF
TRBJ2-3	TRBV12-3/TRBV12-4	few	-	TGTGCCAGCAGGGGACCCCTTAGCACAGATACGCAGTATTTT	CASRGPLSTDTQYF
TRBJ2-6	TRBV7-9	-	-	TGTGCCAGCAGCTTAAGGGCAGGGCCTGGGGCCAACGTCCTGACTTTC	CASSLRAGPGANVLTF
TRBJ2-7	TRBV28	-	-	TGTGCCAGCAGTCTATCGCGGGGTTTCCGACCCTACGAGCAGTACTTC	CASSLSRGFRPYEQYF
TRBJ2-5	TRBV12-3/TRBV12-4	few	-	TGTGCCAGCAGTTACACCGGGGTCCTACGACAGGAGGGATGGCCGACCCAGTACTTC	CASSYTGVLRQEGWPTQYF
TRBJ2-5	TRBV4-3	-	TRBD2	TGCGCCAGCAGCCAAGTCTTGGGACTAGCGGAACAAGAGACCCAGTACTTC	CASSQVLGLAEQETQYF
TRBJ1-5	TRBV20-1	-	TRBD1	TGCAGTGCAACACAGGGGGCCGACAATCAGCCCCAGCATTTT	CSATQGADNQPQHF
TRBJ2-3	TRBV9	-	-	TGTGCCAGCAACCCGGGCGGAGCCTGGGATACGAAGTATTTT	CASNPGGAWDTKYF
TRBJ1-2	TRBV27	-	TRBD1	TGTGTCAGCAGTTTAGCCCAGACAGGGGGGTATGGCTACACCTTC	CVSSLAQTGGYGYTF
TRBJ2-1	TRBV5-1	-	TRBD2	TGCGCCAGCAGCGAGCCGGGAGGTTACAATGAGCAGTTCTTC	CASSEPGGYNEQFF